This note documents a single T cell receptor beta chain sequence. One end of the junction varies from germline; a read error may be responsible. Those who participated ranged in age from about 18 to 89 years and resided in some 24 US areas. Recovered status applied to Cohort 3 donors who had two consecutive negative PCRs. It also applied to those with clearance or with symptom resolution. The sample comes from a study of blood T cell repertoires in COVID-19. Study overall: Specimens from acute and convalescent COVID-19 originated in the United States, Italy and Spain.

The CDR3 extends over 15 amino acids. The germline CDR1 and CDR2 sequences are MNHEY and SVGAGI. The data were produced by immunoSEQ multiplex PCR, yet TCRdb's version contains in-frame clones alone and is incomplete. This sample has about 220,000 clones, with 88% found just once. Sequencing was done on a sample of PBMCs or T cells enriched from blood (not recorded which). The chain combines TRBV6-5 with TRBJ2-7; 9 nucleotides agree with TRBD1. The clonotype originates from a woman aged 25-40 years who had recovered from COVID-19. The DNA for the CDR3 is TGTGCCAGCAGGTACTCACCGGGACAGGGAGACGAGCAGTACTTC. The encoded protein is CASRYSPGQGDEQYF.